Listed below are T cell receptor beta chains from one sample, sequenced in a study of CD8+ T cells in alopecia areata. Assay: immunoSEQ multiplex PCR; the TCRdb copy retains only in-frame clones and omits some. The data hold 35,000 to 50,000 clones, with about two thirds observed a single time. Here the sequenced sample was CD8+ T cells sorted from blood, taken at week 4, from a patient treated with tofacitinib. These receptor sequences come from a human donor with alopecia areata. Each CDR3 is given with its conserved first and last residue. The order of the fields is D gene, V gene, J gene, clone size, CDR3 protein, CDR3 DNA. A D gene is named only where the DNA matches it firmly. Some rows mark clone size as missing; the rest say once, few, many or name a class of expanded clone.

TRBD1,TRBV29-1,TRBJ2-7,few,CSVHGQDYEQYF,TGCAGCGTCCACGGACAGGACTACGAGCAGTACTTC
TRBD1,TRBV29-1,TRBJ2-5,-,CSVSDRDVSQETQYF,TGCAGCGTTTCCGACAGGGACGTCTCCCAAGAGACCCAGTACTTC
TRBD1,TRBV29-1,TRBJ1-2,-,CSVWAGGLYGYTF,TGCAGCGTTTGGGCAGGGGGACTCTATGGCTACACCTTC
TRBD2,TRBV29-1,TRBJ2-7,-,CSVAELAGIRYEQYF,TGCAGCGTTGCTGAACTAGCGGGGATTCGGTACGAGCAGTACTTC
-,TRBV30,TRBJ2-5,-,CAWSVITSQETQYF,TGTGCCTGGAGTGTTATTACATCGCAAGAGACCCAGTACTTC
TRBD1,TRBV14,TRBJ2-7,once,CASSQAGTGNHEQYF,TGTGCCAGCAGCCAGGCCGGGACAGGGAATCACGAGCAGTACTTC
-,TRBV29-1,TRBJ2-3,-,CSVELPGLFTDTQYF,TGCAGCGTTGAACTCCCGGGGCTCTTCACAGATACGCAGTATTTT
-,TRBV5-6,TRBJ1-5,-,CASSLGGAGQPQHF,TGTGCCAGCAGCTTGGGGGGGGCCGGGCAGCCCCAGCATTTT
-,TRBV29-1,TRBJ2-1,few,CSVEIRGRYNEQFF,TGCAGCGTTGAAATACGGGGGCGATACAATGAGCAGTTCTTC
-,TRBV7-9,TRBJ1-2,-,CASSSGPLDNYGYTF,TGTGCCAGCAGCTCCGGGCCGCTTGATAACTATGGCTACACCTTC
TRBD1,TRBV19,TRBJ1-2,-,CASRTGGRGYTF,TGTGCCAGTAGAACAGGGGGCCGTGGCTACACCTTC
-,TRBV29-1,TRBJ1-1,few,CSVQGYTEAFF,TGCAGCGTTCAAGGCTACACTGAAGCTTTCTTT
-,TRBV30,TRBJ2-7,-,CAYAEGSYEQYF,TGTGCCTACGCCGAGGGCAGCTACGAGCAGTACTTC
TRBD2,TRBV30,TRBJ2-1,-,CAWSGLAGIIDEQFF,TGTGCCTGGAGTGGACTAGCGGGGATCATCGATGAGCAGTTCTTC
-,TRBV29-1,TRBJ1-2,-,CSVHRQQANYGYTF,TGCAGCGTTCACCGCCAGCAAGCTAACTATGGCTACACCTTC
TRBD1,TRBV2,TRBJ1-2,-,CASSEALRGHGYGYTF,TGTGCCAGCAGTGAAGCGCTCAGGGGGCATGGCTATGGCTACACCTTC
TRBD1,TRBV29-1,TRBJ1-1,-,CSGDTGGFKAFF,TGCAGCGGTGATACAGGGGGCTTCAAAGCTTTCTTT
TRBD1,TRBV13,TRBJ1-2,-,CASSLEQGTNYGYTF,TGTGCCAGCAGCTTAGAACAGGGGACTAACTATGGCTACACCTTC
TRBD2,TRBV11-2,TRBJ2-3,-,CASSDLAGPSDTQYF,TGTGCCAGCAGCGACCTAGCGGGGCCCTCAGATACGCAGTATTTT
-,TRBV30,TRBJ2-7,few,CAWSAGAAGYEQYF,TGTGCCTGGAGTGCTGGGGCTGCGGGCTACGAGCAGTACTTC
TRBD1,TRBV4-3,TRBJ1-1,few,CASSRDRGATEAFF,TGCGCCAGCAGCCGAGACAGGGGGGCCACTGAAGCTTTCTTT
-,TRBV6-5,TRBJ2-2,-,CASTREDYTGELFF,TGTGCCAGCACCCGAGAGGATTACACCGGGGAGCTGTTTTTT
TRBD1,TRBV7-2,TRBJ1-6,few,CASGRQGASPLHF,TGTGCCAGCGGAAGACAGGGGGCTTCACCCCTCCACTTT
-,TRBV30,TRBJ2-6,-,CAWREAGANVLTF,TGTGCCTGGAGAGAGGCTGGGGCCAACGTCCTGACTTTC
-,TRBV30,TRBJ1-1,once,CAWSEGRGSNTEAFF,TGTGCCTGGAGTGAAGGTAGGGGATCCAACACTGAAGCTTTCTTT
-,TRBV6-5,TRBJ2-4,-,CASSPVTSNIQYF,TGTGCCAGCAGTCCCGTCACTAGTAACATTCAGTACTTC
TRBD1,TRBV14,TRBJ2-7,-,CASSYGQGPYEQYF,TGTGCCAGCAGCTACGGACAGGGGCCCTACGAGCAGTACTTC
-,TRBV29-1,TRBJ2-1,-,CSVGGEESYNEQFF,TGCAGCGTTGGTGGCGAGGAGAGTTACAATGAGCAGTTCTTC
-,TRBV6-5,TRBJ1-1,-,CASSYSEQNTEAFF,TGTGCCAGCAGTTACTCGGAGCAGAACACTGAAGCTTTCTTT
TRBD2,TRBV29-1,TRBJ2-7,-,CSVPGGGAYEQYF,TGCAGCGTTCCCGGCGGGGGGGCCTACGAGCAGTACTTC
-,TRBV4-1,TRBJ1-2,-,CASSQDTETYGYTF,TGCGCCAGCAGCCAAGACACGGAAACCTATGGCTACACCTTC
-,TRBV30,TRBJ2-1,-,CAWSGWDREGSSYNEQFF,TGTGCCTGGAGTGGGTGGGACCGCGAAGGTAGCTCCTACAATGAGCAGTTCTTC
TRBD1,TRBV29-1,TRBJ1-4,-,CSVEDWTGSDEKLFF,TGCAGCGTTGAAGATTGGACAGGGAGTGATGAAAAACTGTTTTTT
-,TRBV7-2,TRBJ1-1,-,CASSLDGMRDTEAFF,TGTGCCAGCAGCTTAGACGGGATGCGGGACACTGAAGCTTTCTTT
-,TRBV9,TRBJ2-7,-,CASSVGAGETYEQYF,TGTGCCAGCAGCGTAGGGGCAGGCGAAACCTACGAGCAGTACTTC
-,TRBV4-1,TRBJ2-5,-,CASSQESRGETQYF,TGCGCCAGCAGCCAAGAATCCAGAGGAGAGACCCAGTACTTC
-,TRBV29-1,TRBJ1-2,-,CSVEDARAVSYGYTF,TGCAGCGTTGAAGATGCCAGGGCGGTAAGCTATGGCTACACCTTC
TRBD2,TRBV29-1,TRBJ2-3,few,CSVEAGGPPDTQYF,TGCAGCGTCGAGGCGGGGGGGCCCCCAGATACGCAGTATTTT
-,TRBV30,TRBJ1-1,-,CAWSVLLGTEAFF,TGTGCCTGGAGTGTACTCCTCGGCACTGAAGCTTTCTTT
TRBD2,TRBV29-1,TRBJ2-1,few,CSVEERGGSYNEQFF,TGCAGCGTTGAAGAGCGGGGGGGCTCCTACAATGAGCAGTTCTTC
-,TRBV2,TRBJ2-1,few,CASSDRQGRNEQFF,TGTGCCAGCAGTGATCGGCAGGGACGAAATGAGCAGTTCTTC
-,TRBV30,TRBJ1-1,-,CAWSAGIGYTEAFF,TGTGCCTGGAGCGCTGGTATCGGGTACACTGAAGCTTTCTTT
-,TRBV5-6,TRBJ1-1,-,CASGQQVGGTAFF,TGTGCCTCAGGACAACAAGTTGGAGGGACCGCTTTCTTT
TRBD1,TRBV29-1,TRBJ1-2,-,CSVEGAGGDYGYTF,TGCAGCGTTGAAGGGGCAGGGGGGGACTATGGCTACACCTTC
-,TRBV5-6,TRBJ1-2,once,CASRGGSGYGYTF,TGTGCCAGCAGAGGGGGTAGTGGCTATGGCTACACCTTC
-,TRBV13,TRBJ1-1,-,CASSLGRQMNTEAFF,TGTGCCAGCAGCTTAGGCAGGCAAATGAACACTGAAGCTTTCTTT
-,TRBV4-1,TRBJ2-4,-,CASSPLQELPFWNIQYF,TGCGCCAGCAGCCCGCTTCAGGAATTACCGTTTTGGAACATTCAGTACTTC
TRBD1,TRBV4-3,TRBJ1-2,-,CASSQDPRTGGYGYTF,TGCGCCAGCAGCCAAGATCCCCGGACAGGGGGCTATGGCTACACCTTC